This TCR beta chain was identified in a study of OX40 agonist ivuxolimab in advanced cancers. Study-wide results and caveats: Some nonresponders also had low normalized T-cell clonal expansion.

Using immunoSEQ multiplex PCR, the repertoire was profiled, and TCRdb retains in-frame clones only, with some absent. The table records over 55,000 clones, approximately 80% of them present only once. A word on this clone: What it binds is unknown.

The CDR3 has 15 residues. V was clipped by 1 base and J by 5 bases, with 12 bases between them. CDR1 SGHAT and CDR2 FQDESV come from the germline V gene (reference sequence). The sequenced sample was CD4+ or CD8+ T cells sorted from blood, obtained in a trial of the OX40 agonist ivuxolimab. The V call is TRBV11-1, the J call TRBJ1-5; D unclear. The TCR was taken from an adult with an advanced solid tumor such as melanoma, head and neck, liver or kidney cancer. CDR3 sequence (DNA): TGTGCCAGCAGCTTAGGGGCTGGGGTCGATCAGCCCCAGCATTTT. Translated, it gives CASSLGAGVDQPQHF. Full variable domain (outside the CDR3, taken from reference TRBV11-1 and TRBJ1-5): EAEVAQSPRYKITEKSQAVAFWCDPISGHATLYWYRQILGQGPELLVQFQDESVVDDSQLPKDRFSAERLKGVDSTLKIQPAELGDSAMYLCASSLGAGVDQPQHFGDGTRLSIL.